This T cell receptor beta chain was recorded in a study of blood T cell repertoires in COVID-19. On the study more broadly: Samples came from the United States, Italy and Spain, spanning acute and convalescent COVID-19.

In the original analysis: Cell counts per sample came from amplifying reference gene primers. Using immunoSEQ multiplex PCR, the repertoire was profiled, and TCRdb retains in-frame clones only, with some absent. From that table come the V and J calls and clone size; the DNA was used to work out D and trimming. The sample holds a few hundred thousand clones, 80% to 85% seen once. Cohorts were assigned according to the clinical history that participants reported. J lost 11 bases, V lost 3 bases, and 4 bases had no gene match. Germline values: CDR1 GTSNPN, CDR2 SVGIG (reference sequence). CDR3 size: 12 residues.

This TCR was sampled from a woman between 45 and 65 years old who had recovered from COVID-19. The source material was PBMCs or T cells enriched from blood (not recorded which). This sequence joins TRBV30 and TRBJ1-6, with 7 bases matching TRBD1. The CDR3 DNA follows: TGTGCCTGGAGAACAGGGGTTCCACCCCTCCACTTT. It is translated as CAWRTGVPPLHF.